These 8 T cell receptor beta chains came from one sample sequenced in a study of T cells in Graves' hyperthyroidism and ophthalmopathy. Researchers amplified the TCR beta CDR3 regions from RNA transcripts. The HTBI set primed first-round TCR CDR3 RT-PCR. TCRdb called the multiplex PCR reads again in MiXCR, with one record for every CDR3 protein. The table has under 550,000 distinct CDR3 sequences, just under 20% seen once. What was sequenced was blood. The receptors stem from a man aged 35 to 55 with Graves' ophthalmopathy.

The chain joins TRBV20-1 to TRBJ1-6; weak D call: TRBD1 (6 bases). Germline V gene sequence: CDR1 DFQATT, CDR2 SNEGSKA (reference sequence). The CDR3 spans 16 residues. Trimming took 3 bases from V and 7 from J, leaving 19 bases between them. Here the CDR3 reads CSASSTQGIRNSPLHF. The DNA for the CDR3 is TGCAGTGCTAGCAGCACACAGGGTATTCGGAATTCACCCCTCCACTTT.

In this sample, this clonotype turned up many times. The chain links TRBV2 to TRBJ2-5; 9 nucleotides agree with TRBD1. Per germline, CDR1 SNHLY and CDR2 FYNNEI. V lost 1 base and J lost 13; bases outside the gene matches: 7. The CDR3 loop spans 13 amino acids. CDR3 nucleotide sequence: TGTGCCAGCAGTGAAGTAACAGGGGGCCTGATGTACTTC. This codes for CASSEVTGGLMYF.

J is TRBJ1-5 and V is TRBV6-2 or TRBV6-3; the D is unclear. Germline CDR1 MNHEY, CDR2 SVGEGT. The V end was cut by 5 bases, the J end by 0 bases, with 23 bases between. The CDR3 has 19 amino acids. The CDR3 sequence: CASSPSSRGLRFSNQPQHF. As DNA, the CDR3 is TGTGCCAGCAGTCCTTCGAGCCGAGGTTTGAGGTTTAGCAATCAGCCCCAGCATTTT.

This clonotype was recorded many times. This sequence joins TRBV6-1 and TRBJ2-3; tentative D call: TRBD2 (6 bases). V was pared by 7 bases and J by 2 bases, with 19 bases between. Germline V gene sequence: CDR1 MNHNS, CDR2 SASEGT. This CDR3 is built from 16 residues. In nucleotides, the CDR3 is TGTGCCAGCACCCAACGGGACTTCCATTTCACAGATACGCAGTATTTT. Translating it yields CASTQRDFHFTDTQYF.

Ten or more counts support this clonotype. As DNA, the CDR3 is TGCAGTGCTAGCCTCGCGGGGCAAGAGACCCAGTACTTC. Residues: CSASLAGQETQYF. The rearrangement uses TRBV20-1 and TRBJ2-5, with TRBD2 as a possible D gene (6 bases). With 3 bases removed from V and 2 bases from J, the gap between germline ends came to 10 bases. Per the germline V gene, CDR1 is DFQATT and CDR2 is SNEGSKA (reference sequence). This CDR3 region has 13 residues.

This clonotype was counted between two and nine times. The J gene is TRBJ2-7, the V gene TRBV5-1; the D is unclear. V was clipped by 1 base and J by 3 bases, with 14 bases between them. The V gene's germline CDR1 is SGHRS and CDR2 YFSETQ. This CDR3 is 15 amino acids long. For the CDR3, the DNA is TGCGCCAGCAGCTTGAGGACCGAACCTCGCTACGAGCAGTACTTC. Translating gives CASSLRTEPRYEQYF. The variable domain in full, with the rest retrieved from reference TRBV5-1 and TRBJ2-7, is KAGVTQTPRYLIKTRGQQVTLSCSPISGHRSVSWYQQTPGQGLQFLFEYFSETQRNKGNFPGRFSGRQFSNSRSEMNVSTLELGDSALYLCASSLRTEPRYEQYFGPGTRLTVT.

A word on this clonotype: The CDR3 carries no conserved terminal phenylalanine or tryptophan, so it likely arises from a read error. The J gene is TRBJ2-1, the V gene TRBV7-2; TRBD2 aligns across 8 bases. The length of the CDR3 is 15 residues. The V segment lost 6 bases and the J segment 4 bases; nucleotides outside the gene matches: 8. The germline gives CDR1 SGHTA, CDR2 FQGNSA. As DNA, the CDR3 is TGTGCCAGCAGTCGTAGCGGGGAGCTTTACAATGAGCAGTTCCTC. Translation: CASSRSGELYNEQFL.

The chain recombines TRBV7-2 with TRBJ2-1; 13 bases fit TRBD2. Germline CDR1 SGHTA, CDR2 FQGNSA. This CDR3 region has 17 residues. The V and J ends lost 0 bases and 8 bases, in that order; junction bases with no gene match: 7. Here the CDR3 DNA reads TGTGCCAGCAGCTTAGCGTCGACTAGCGGGAGGCTCGATGAGCAGTTCTTC. Encoded protein: CASSLASTSGRLDEQFF. Looking up the rest from reference TRBV7-2 and TRBJ2-1 gives the full variable domain: GAGVSQSPSNKVTEKGKDVELRCDPISGHTALYWYRQSLGQGLEFLIYFQGNSAPDKSGLPSDRFSAERTGGSVSTLTIQRTQQEDSAVYLCASSLASTSGRLDEQFFGPGTRLTVL.